These 5 T cell receptor beta chains were sequenced from one sample in a study of CD8 T cells in Susac syndrome. Random hexamers were used to reverse transcribe the RNA input (roughly 0.5 to 1 ug). TCRdb re-analysed the immunoSEQ multiplex PCR reads in MiXCR, keeping a single row per CDR3 protein. The sample includes 150,000 to 200,000 distinct CDR3 sequences, 93% of them seen just once. Sequencing input: CD4+ T cells from PBMCs. Receptor source: a human donor in good health.

The rearrangement uses TRBV7-8 and TRBJ2-5; 7 bases match TRBD1. With V trimmed by 1 base and J by 5 bases, 13 bases remained unmatched. Germline-derived CDR1 and CDR2 are SGHVS and FQNEAQ. The CDR3 length is 17 residues. CDR3 in amino acids: CASSLGSVQGIGETQYF. CDR3 coding DNA: TGTGCCAGCAGCTTAGGCTCGGTACAGGGGATTGGGGAGACCCAGTACTTC.

V usage is TRBV5-1 and J usage is TRBJ1-2; D uncertain. V shed 0 bases and J shed 5 bases, with 11 bases lying between them. There are 14 residues in the CDR3. CDR1 is SGHRS, CDR2 YFSETQ, per germline. DNA of the CDR3: TGCGCCAGCAGCTTGGTTGGGGTTGAGTATGGCTACACCTTC. Its translation: CASSLVGVEYGYTF.

The genes are TRBV20-1 and TRBJ1-5, with D unresolved. V shed 2 bases and J shed 4 bases, with 12 bases lying between them. Germline-derived CDR1 and CDR2 are DFQATT and SNEGSKA (reference sequence). This CDR3 spans 14 amino acids. The CDR3: CSARTGRDNQPQHF. In DNA, the CDR3 is TGCAGTGCTAGAACCGGGAGAGATAATCAGCCCCAGCATTTT.

The V call is TRBV7-2, the J call TRBJ2-1; D remains unclear. The CDR3 runs 13 residues. Trimming cost V 1 base and J 7 bases, with 8 bases left between them. Looked up from germline, CDR1 is SGHTA and CDR2 is FQGNSA. This chain's CDR3 is CASSLGSLNEQFF. The CDR3 DNA sequence: TGTGCCAGCAGCTTAGGTTCGCTGAATGAGCAGTTCTTC.

This chain uses TRBV6-5 with TRBJ2-3, with TRBD2 matching over 11 bases. In germline, CDR1 is MNHEY, CDR2 SVGAGI. V trimming: 3 bases; J trimming: 4 bases; junction bases outside the gene matches: 9. CDR3 length equals 17 residues. The CDR3 loop is CASSYLAGGGLPDTQYF. DNA for the CDR3: TGTGCCAGCAGTTATCTAGCGGGGGGAGGGCTCCCAGATACGCAGTATTTT.